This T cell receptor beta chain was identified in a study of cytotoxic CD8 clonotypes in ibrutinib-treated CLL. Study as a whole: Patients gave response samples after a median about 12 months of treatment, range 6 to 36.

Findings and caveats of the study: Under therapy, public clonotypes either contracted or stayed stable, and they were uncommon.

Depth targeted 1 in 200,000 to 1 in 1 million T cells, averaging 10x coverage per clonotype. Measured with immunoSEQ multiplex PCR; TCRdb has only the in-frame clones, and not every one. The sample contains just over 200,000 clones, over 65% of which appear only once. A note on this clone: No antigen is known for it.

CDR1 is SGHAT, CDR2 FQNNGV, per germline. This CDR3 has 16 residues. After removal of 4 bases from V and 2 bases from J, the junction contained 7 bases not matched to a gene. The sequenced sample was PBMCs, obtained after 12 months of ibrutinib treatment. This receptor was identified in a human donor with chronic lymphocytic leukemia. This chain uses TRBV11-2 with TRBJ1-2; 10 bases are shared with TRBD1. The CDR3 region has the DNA TGTGCCAGCAGCTCCCGGGACAGGGGCCCGAACTATGGCTACACCTTC. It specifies CASSSRDRGPNYGYTF.